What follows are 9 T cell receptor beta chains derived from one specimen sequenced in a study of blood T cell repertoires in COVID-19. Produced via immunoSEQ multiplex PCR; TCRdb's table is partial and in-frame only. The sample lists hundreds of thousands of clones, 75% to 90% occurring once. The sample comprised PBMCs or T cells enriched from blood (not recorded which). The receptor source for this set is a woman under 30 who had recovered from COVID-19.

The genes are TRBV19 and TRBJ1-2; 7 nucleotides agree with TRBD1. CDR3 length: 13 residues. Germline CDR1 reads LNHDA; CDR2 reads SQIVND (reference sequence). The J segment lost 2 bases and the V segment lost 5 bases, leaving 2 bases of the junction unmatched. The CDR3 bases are TGTGCCAGTAGTCCAGGGGGGAACTATGGCTACACCTTC. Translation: CASSPGGNYGYTF.

The CDR3 DNA sequence: TGTGCCAGCAGTCCACAGGGGTCCGTCGAGCAGTACTTC. Translation: CASSPQGSVEQYF. V usage is TRBV6-5 and J usage is TRBJ2-7, with TRBD1 matching 7 bases. The germline V gene has CDR1 MNHEY and CDR2 SVGAGI. The CDR3 runs to 13 residues. The J segment lost 6 bases and the V segment lost 5 bases, leaving 7 bases of the junction unmatched.

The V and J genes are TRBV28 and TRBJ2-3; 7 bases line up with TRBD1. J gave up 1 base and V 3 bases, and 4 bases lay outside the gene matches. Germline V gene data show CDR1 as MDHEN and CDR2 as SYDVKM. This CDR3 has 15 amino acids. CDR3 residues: CASSFGTEGTDTQYF. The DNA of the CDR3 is TGTGCCAGCAGTTTTGGGACAGAAGGCACAGATACGCAGTATTTT.

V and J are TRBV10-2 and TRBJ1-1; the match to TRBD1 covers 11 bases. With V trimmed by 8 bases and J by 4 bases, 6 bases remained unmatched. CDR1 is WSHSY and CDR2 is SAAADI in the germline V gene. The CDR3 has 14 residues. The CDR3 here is CASGQGARVTEAFF. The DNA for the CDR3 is TGCGCCAGCGGACAGGGGGCGCGTGTCACTGAAGCTTTCTTT.

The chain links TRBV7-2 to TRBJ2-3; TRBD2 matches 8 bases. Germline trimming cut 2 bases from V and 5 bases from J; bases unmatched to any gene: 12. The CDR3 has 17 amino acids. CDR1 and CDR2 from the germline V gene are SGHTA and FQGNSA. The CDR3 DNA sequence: TGTGCCAGCAGCTTAATCCTGTCGGGGCGGGGGGTAGATACGCAGTATTTT. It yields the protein CASSLILSGRGVDTQYF.

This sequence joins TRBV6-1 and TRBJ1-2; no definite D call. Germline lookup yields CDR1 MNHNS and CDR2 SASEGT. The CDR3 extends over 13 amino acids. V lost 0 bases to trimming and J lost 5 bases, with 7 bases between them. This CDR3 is CASSEAAWYGYTF. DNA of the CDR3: TGTGCCAGCAGTGAAGCGGCCTGGTATGGCTACACCTTC.

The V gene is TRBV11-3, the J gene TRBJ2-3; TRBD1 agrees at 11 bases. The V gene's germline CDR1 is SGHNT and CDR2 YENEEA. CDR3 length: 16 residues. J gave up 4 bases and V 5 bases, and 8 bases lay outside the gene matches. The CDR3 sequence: CASSQRTGGFADTQYF. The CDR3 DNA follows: TGTGCCAGCAGCCAGCGGACAGGGGGCTTCGCAGATACGCAGTATTTT.

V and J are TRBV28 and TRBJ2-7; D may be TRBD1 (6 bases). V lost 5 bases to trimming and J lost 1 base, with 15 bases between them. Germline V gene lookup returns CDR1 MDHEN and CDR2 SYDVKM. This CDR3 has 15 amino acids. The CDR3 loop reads CASSAPQGTSYEQYF. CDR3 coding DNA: TGTGCCAGCAGTGCGCCACAGGGAACTTCCTACGAGCAGTACTTC.

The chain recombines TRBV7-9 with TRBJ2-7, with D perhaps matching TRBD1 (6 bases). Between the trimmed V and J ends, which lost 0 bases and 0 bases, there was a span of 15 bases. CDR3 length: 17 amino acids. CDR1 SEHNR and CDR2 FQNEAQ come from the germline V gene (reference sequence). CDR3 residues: CASSLAMGAGISYEQYF. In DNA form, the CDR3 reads TGTGCCAGCAGCTTAGCCATGGGGGCAGGGATCTCCTACGAGCAGTACTTC.